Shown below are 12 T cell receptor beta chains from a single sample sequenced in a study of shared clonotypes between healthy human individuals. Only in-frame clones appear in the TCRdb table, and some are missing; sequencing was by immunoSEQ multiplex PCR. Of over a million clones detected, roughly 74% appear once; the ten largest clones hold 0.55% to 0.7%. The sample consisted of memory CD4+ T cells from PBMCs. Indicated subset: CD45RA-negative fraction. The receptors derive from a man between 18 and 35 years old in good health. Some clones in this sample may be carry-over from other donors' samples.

In DNA, the CDR3 is TGTGCCAGGGGGGCTCAGGACCTCTACTACAATGAGCAGTTCTTC. Translated: CARGAQDLYYNEQFF. The J gene is TRBJ2-1, the V gene TRBV6-1; D possibly corresponds to TRBD1 (6 bases). Per germline, CDR1 MNHNS and CDR2 SASEGT. The CDR3 length is 15 residues. Trimming removed 9 bases from V and 3 bases from J, with 18 bases in between.

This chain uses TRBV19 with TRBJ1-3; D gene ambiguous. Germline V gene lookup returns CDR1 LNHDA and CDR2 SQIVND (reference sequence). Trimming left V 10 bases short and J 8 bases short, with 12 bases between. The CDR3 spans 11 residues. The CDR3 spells CANDGVDTIYF. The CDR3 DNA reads TGTGCCAACGATGGGGTAGACACCATATATTTT. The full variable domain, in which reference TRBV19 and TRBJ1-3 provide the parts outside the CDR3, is DGGITQSPKYLFRKEGQNVTLSCEQNLNHDAMYWYRQDPGQGLRLIYYSQIVNDFQKGDIAEGYSVSREKKESFPLTVTSAQKNPTAFYLCANDGVDTIYFGEGSWLTVV.

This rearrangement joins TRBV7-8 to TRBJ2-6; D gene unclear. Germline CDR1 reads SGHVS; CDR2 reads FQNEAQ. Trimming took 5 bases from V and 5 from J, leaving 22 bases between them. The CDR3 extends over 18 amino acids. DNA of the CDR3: TGTGCCAGCAGCCTACAGACTTACCCACAAAGTCGGGCCAACGTCCTGACTTTC. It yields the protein CASSLQTYPQSRANVLTF.

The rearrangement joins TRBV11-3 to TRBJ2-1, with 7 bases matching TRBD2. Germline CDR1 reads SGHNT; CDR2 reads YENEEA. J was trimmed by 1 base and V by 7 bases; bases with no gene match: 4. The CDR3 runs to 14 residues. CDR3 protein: CASKASGSYNEQFF. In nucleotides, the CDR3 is TGTGCCAGCAAGGCTAGCGGATCCTACAATGAGCAGTTCTTC.

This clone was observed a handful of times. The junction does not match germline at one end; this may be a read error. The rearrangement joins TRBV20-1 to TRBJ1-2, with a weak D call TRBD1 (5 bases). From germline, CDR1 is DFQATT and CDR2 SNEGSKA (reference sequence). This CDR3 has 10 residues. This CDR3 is CSTANYGYTF. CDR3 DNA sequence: TGTTCGACAGCTAACTATGGCTACACCTTC.

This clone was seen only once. The DNA of the CDR3 is TGCGCCAGCAGCCAAGGGGGCAGGGGAGCCGCAGAGACCCAGTACTTC. Protein sequence: CASSQGGRGAAETQYF. V is TRBV4-1 and J is TRBJ2-5, with a weak D call TRBD1 (6 bases). CDR1 and CDR2 (germline): MGHRA, YSYEKL. The CDR3 sequence is 16 residues long. Trimming removed 1 base at V and 4 bases at J, with 16 bases between.

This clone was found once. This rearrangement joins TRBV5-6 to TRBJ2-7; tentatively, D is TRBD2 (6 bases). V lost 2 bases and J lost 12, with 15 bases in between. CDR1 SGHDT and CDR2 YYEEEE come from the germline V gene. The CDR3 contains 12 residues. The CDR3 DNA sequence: TGTGCCAGCAGCTTTCGGGGACTCGAGGGGTACTTC. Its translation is CASSFRGLEGYF.

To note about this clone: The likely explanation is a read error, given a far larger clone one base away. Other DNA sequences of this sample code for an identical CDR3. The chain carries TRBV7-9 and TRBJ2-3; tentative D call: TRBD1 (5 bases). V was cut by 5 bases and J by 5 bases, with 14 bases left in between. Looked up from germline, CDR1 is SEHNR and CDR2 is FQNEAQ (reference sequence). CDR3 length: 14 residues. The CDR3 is CASSLGATLDTQYF. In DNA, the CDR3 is TGTGCCAGCAGCCTAGGGGCGACGCTAGATACGCAGTATTTT.

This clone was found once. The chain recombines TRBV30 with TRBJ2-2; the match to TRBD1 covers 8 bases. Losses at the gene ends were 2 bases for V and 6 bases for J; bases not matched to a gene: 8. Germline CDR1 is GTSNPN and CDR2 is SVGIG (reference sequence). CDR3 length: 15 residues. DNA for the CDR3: TGTGCCTGGAGTCTCTCGGACAGGGATGCCGGGGAGCTGTTTTTT. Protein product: CAWSLSDRDAGELFF.

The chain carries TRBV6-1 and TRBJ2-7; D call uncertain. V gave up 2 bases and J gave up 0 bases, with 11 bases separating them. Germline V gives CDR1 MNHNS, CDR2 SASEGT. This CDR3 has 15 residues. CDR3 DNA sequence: TGTGCCAGCAGTGAAACCGACTGGCCCTCCTACGAGCAGTACTTC. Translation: CASSETDWPSYEQYF.

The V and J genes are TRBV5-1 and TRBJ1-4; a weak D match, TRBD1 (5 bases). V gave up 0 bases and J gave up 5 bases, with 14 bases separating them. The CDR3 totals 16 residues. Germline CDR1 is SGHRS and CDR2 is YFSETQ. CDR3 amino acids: CASSLAGGLENEKLFF. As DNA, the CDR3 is TGCGCCAGCAGCTTGGCTGGGGGGTTGGAGAATGAAAAACTGTTTTTT.

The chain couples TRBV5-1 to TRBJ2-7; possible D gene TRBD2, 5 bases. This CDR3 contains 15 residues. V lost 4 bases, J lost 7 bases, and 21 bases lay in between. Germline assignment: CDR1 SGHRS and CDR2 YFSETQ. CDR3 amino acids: CASSPTPDQTGEQYF. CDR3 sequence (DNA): TGCGCCAGCAGCCCCACACCCGACCAGACGGGGGAGCAGTACTTC. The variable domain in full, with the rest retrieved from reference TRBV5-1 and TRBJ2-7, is KAGVTQTPRYLIKTRGQQVTLSCSPISGHRSVSWYQQTPGQGLQFLFEYFSETQRNKGNFPGRFSGRQFSNSRSEMNVSTLELGDSALYLCASSPTPDQTGEQYFGPGTRLTVT.